Presented here are 18 T cell receptor beta chains from one specimen sequenced in a study of early T cells in non-severe SARS-CoV-2 infection. TCRdb independently ran MiXCR on the 5' RACE reads; one entry per CDR3 protein. Counted here are 50,000 to 80,000 distinct CDR3 sequences, 7.5% to 9% occurring once; the ten biggest clones make up roughly 12%. Material: whole blood, obtained at baseline. The source is an adult who was a healthcare worker with PCR-confirmed SARS-CoV-2 infection or an uninfected control (not recorded which).

The V call is TRBV25-1, the J call TRBJ1-6, with 7 bases that match TRBD1. V shed 6 bases, J shed 10 bases, and the junction held 15 bases outside the gene matches. This CDR3 spans 16 amino acids. Looked up from germline, CDR1 is MGHDK and CDR2 is SYGVNS. The CDR3 bases are TGTGCCAGCAGATTACCGCCCGACAGGGAATGCTCACCCCTCCACTTT. This gives the protein CASRLPPDRECSPLHF.

This clonotype was picked up many times. The chain joins TRBV4-3 to TRBJ2-1; 8 nucleotides line up with TRBD2. This CDR3 has 17 amino acids. Germline V CDR1 and CDR2: LGHNA, YSLEER. The ends lost 0 bases at V and 6 bases at J; junction bases unmatched: 10. CDR3 amino acids: CASSQDSLAGRFNEQFF. CDR3 in DNA: TGCGCCAGCAGCCAAGATAGCCTAGCGGGTAGATTCAATGAGCAGTTCTTC.

This clonotype was observed many times. The chain has TRBV7-2 and TRBJ1-1; TRBD1 agrees at 7 bases. The V segment lost 7 bases and the J segment 4 bases; nucleotides outside the gene matches: 6. Germline V lookup: CDR1 SGHTA, CDR2 FQGNSA. CDR3 length: 13 residues. The CDR3 spells CASTTYRGTEAFF. The CDR3 bases are TGTGCCAGCACCACTTACAGGGGCACTGAAGCTTTCTTT.

This clonotype was observed a few times. The rearrangement uses TRBV18 and TRBJ2-7, with D possibly being TRBD2 (6 bases). The CDR3 consists of 15 residues. CDR1 and CDR2 (germline): KGHSH, LQKENI. Between the trimmed V and J ends, which lost 6 bases and 6 bases, there was a span of 21 bases. The CDR3 coding sequence is TGTGCCAGCTCGCCGACAAGCGGAGGGACGGGCGAGCAGTACTTC. Protein sequence: CASSPTSGGTGEQYF.

This clonotype was counted only a few times. This chain joins TRBV5-1 and TRBJ2-1; 7 positions match TRBD2. J was trimmed by 4 bases and V by 0 bases; bases with no gene match: 4. Germline V gives CDR1 SGHRS, CDR2 YFSETQ. The CDR3 runs to 15 residues. CDR3 bases: TGCGCCAGCAGCTTGGGGCCAGCGGGATACAATGAGCAGTTCTTC. This gives the protein CASSLGPAGYNEQFF.

There are a few counts of this clonotype. The rearrangement joins TRBV14 to TRBJ2-2; TRBD1 agrees at 8 bases. Germline values: CDR1 SGHDN, CDR2 FVKESK. The CDR3 runs to 15 residues. J lost 3 bases, V lost 8 bases, and 8 bases had no gene match. The CDR3: CASGRTGSYTGELFF. CDR3 nucleotides: TGTGCCAGCGGGAGGACAGGGAGTTACACCGGGGAGCTGTTTTTT.

This clonotype was recorded at least ten times. V and J are TRBV6-6 and TRBJ2-7; D is possibly TRBD2 (7 bases). V shed 2 bases and J shed 5 bases, with 28 bases lying between them. Germline CDR1 is MNHNY and CDR2 is SVGAGI (reference sequence). CDR3 length equals 19 residues. In nucleotides, the CDR3 is TGTGCCAGCAGTTACGGCCGCAGGGGCGGGTACGGCGGGAGACACGAGCAGTACTTC. Encoded protein: CASSYGRRGGYGGRHEQYF.

In this sample, this clonotype turned up a few times. V gene TRBV18 combines with J gene TRBJ2-4, with unresolved D. CDR3 length: 15 amino acids. Per germline, CDR1 KGHSH and CDR2 LQKENI. Between the trimmed V and J ends, which lost 6 bases and 0 bases, there was a span of 12 bases. The CDR3 loop is CASSLDRVAKNIQYF. The CDR3 DNA reads as TGTGCCAGCTCCCTAGACCGAGTAGCCAAAAACATTCAGTACTTC.

This clonotype was observed a few times. The V call is TRBV4-1, the J call TRBJ2-3, with 14 nucleotides matching TRBD2. CDR1 and CDR2 from the germline V gene are MGHRA and YSYEKL. The CDR3 spans 16 residues. Germline trimming cut 4 bases from V and 3 bases from J; bases unmatched to any gene: 3. CDR3 DNA sequence: TGCGCCAGCAGCCCGACTAGCGGGAGGGCGACAGATACGCAGTATTTT. It translates to CASSPTSGRATDTQYF.

This clonotype came up many times. The chain carries TRBV9 and TRBJ2-3; the D is unclear. The CDR3 totals 17 residues. V lost 3 bases to trimming and J lost 1 base, with 18 bases between them. Looked up from germline, CDR1 is SGDLS and CDR2 is YYNGEE. The CDR3 coding sequence is TGTGCCAGCAGCGCCCAGAGGCTGAATAGGGGCACAGATACGCAGTATTTT. This translates into CASSAQRLNRGTDTQYF.

In its sample, this clonotype was seen many times. CDR3 sequence (DNA): TGTGCCAGCAGCACTCAGACCAGCGGACTGCACAATGAGCAGTTCTTC. Translating it yields CASSTQTSGLHNEQFF. The chain uses TRBV7-8 and TRBJ2-1, with a possible D match to TRBD2 (5 bases). The CDR3 is made up of 16 amino acids. Trimming shortened V by 5 bases and J by 5 bases, and 19 bases separated the two germline ends. Germline V lookup: CDR1 SGHVS, CDR2 FQNEAQ.

V usage is TRBV6-5 and J usage is TRBJ2-7; D might be TRBD1 or TRBD2, each matching 5 bases. Germline V gene sequence: CDR1 MNHEY, CDR2 SVGAGI. Deletions cut 8 bases from V and 2 bases from J, with 19 bases between. This CDR3 has 15 amino acids. CDR3 protein: CASSLAGDGTYEQYF. In nucleotides, the CDR3 is TGTGCCAGCTCATTGGCCGGGGACGGGACCTACGAGCAGTACTTC.

This clonotype was counted ten times or more. CDR3 sequence reads: CASRLYRRNEAFF. Here the CDR3 DNA reads TGTGCCAGCAGGTTGTATAGACGTAATGAAGCTTTCTTT. V usage is TRBV12-3 or TRBV12-4 and J usage is TRBJ1-1; D remains unclear. The germline V and J ends were trimmed by 6 bases and 7 bases, with 15 bases remaining between them. The length of the CDR3 is 13 residues.

This chain connects TRBV11-2 to TRBJ1-3, with 7 bases fitting TRBD1. V was clipped by 5 bases and J by 6 bases; unmatched bases: 10. CDR1 is SGHAT, CDR2 FQNNGV, per germline. The CDR3 contains 15 residues. CDR3 sequence reads: CASSPARTGPNTIYF. CDR3 nucleotide sequence: TGTGCCAGCAGCCCAGCTCGGACAGGTCCAAACACCATATATTTT.

The chain combines TRBV7-6 with TRBJ1-2; TRBD1 might be the D (6 bases). The CDR3 runs 14 residues. Per the germline V gene, CDR1 is SGHVS and CDR2 is FNYEAQ. V dropped 6 bases and J dropped 4 bases, with 15 bases sitting between them. The CDR3 spells CASRPTGPGYGYTF. As DNA, the CDR3 is TGTGCCAGCAGACCTACAGGGCCCGGCTATGGCTACACCTTC.

This clonotype was picked up many times. The rearrangement uses TRBV6-1 and TRBJ1-2; D perhaps matches TRBD1 (6 bases). This CDR3 spans 15 amino acids. In germline, CDR1 is MNHNS, CDR2 SASEGT. Trimming pared 7 bases from V and 1 base from J, leaving 16 bases between. The chain's CDR3 is CASIQNRALNYGYTF. The DNA of the CDR3 is TGTGCCAGCATTCAAAACAGGGCCCTTAACTATGGCTACACCTTC.

This sequence joins TRBV7-9 and TRBJ2-7; TRBD1 might be the D (6 bases). The CDR3 contains 15 residues. Germline assignment: CDR1 SEHNR and CDR2 FQNEAQ (reference sequence). Trimming removed 1 base at V and 2 bases at J, with 12 bases between. For the CDR3, the DNA is TGTGCCAGCAGCTTAGTTGGGACACAGACCTACGAGCAGTACTTC. This gives the protein CASSLVGTQTYEQYF.

This clonotype was detected only a few times. The chain combines TRBV6-1 with TRBJ2-7; D is ambiguous. The CDR3 is 12 residues long. V was pared by 5 bases and J by 6 bases, with 11 bases between. CDR1 and CDR2 from the germline V gene are MNHNS and SASEGT. The CDR3 sequence is CASSPQWGEQYF. CDR3 coding DNA: TGTGCCAGCAGTCCGCAGTGGGGCGAGCAGTACTTC.